This T cell receptor (beta chain) was retrieved from a study of blood T cell repertoires in COVID-19. Study-wide context: PBMCs, B-cell-depleted T cells, or T cells provided the cDNA or gDNA that made up the material.

Only in-frame clones appear in the TCRdb table, and some are missing; sequencing was by immunoSEQ multiplex PCR. The sample has around 220,000 clones, roughly 80% seen once; the top ten hold 4.9%. With 3 bases removed from V and 4 bases from J, the gap between germline ends came to 12 bases. This CDR3 is 14 amino acids long. CDR1 MGHDK and CDR2 SYGVNS come from the germline V gene. The chain carries TRBV25-1 and TRBJ1-1; D remains ambiguous. This receptor was taken from a woman older than 75 with active or convalescent COVID-19. Sequenced material: peripheral blood. The CDR3 sequence is CASSEGEWVTEAFF. For the CDR3, the DNA is TGTGCCAGCAGTGAGGGCGAATGGGTCACTGAAGCTTTCTTT.